This T cell receptor (beta chain) was sequenced during a study of blood T cells in healthy people across ages. Per germline, CDR1 DFQATT and CDR2 SNEGSKA (reference sequence). V shed 2 bases and J shed 13 bases, with 21 bases lying between them. CDR3 length: 14 residues. Sample-barcoded 5' priming and a J-beta primer mix drove a second PCR of roughly 7 to 11 cycles. In TCRdb, the 5' RACE reads were re-called with MiXCR into one record per CDR3 protein. Here the sample spans some 1,800,000 distinct CDR3 sequences, roughly 43% being singletons. The receptor was derived from a human donor in good health. The chain recombines TRBV20-1 with TRBJ2-4; the D gene is possibly TRBD2 (5 bases). The sequenced material came from blood. CDR3 nucleotide sequence: TGCAGTGCTAGACCCCCACGAGCCCGTGGGGAGCAGTACTTC. Translating it yields CSARPPRARGEQYF.